This TCR beta chain stems from a study of T cell responses to AZD1222 COVID-19 vaccine. V was clipped by 1 base and J by 9 bases; unmatched bases: 3. Germline lookup yields CDR1 SGHRS and CDR2 YFSETQ. This CDR3 spans 13 amino acids. Only in-frame clones appear in the TCRdb table, and some are missing; sequencing was by immunoSEQ multiplex PCR. The data contain roughly 100,000 clones, 82% of them singletons. The chain links TRBV5-1 to TRBJ2-1; 8 nucleotides match TRBD1. The sequence derives from an adult in good health. This material consisted of peripheral blood, taken on day 0 of AZD1222 vaccination. In DNA form, the CDR3 reads TGCGCCAGCAGCTTGACAGGGGGGAGTGAGCAGTTCTTC. Its translation: CASSLTGGSEQFF. Based on the CDR3 plus reference TRBV5-1 and TRBJ2-1, the full variable domain is KAGVTQTPRYLIKTRGQQVTLSCSPISGHRSVSWYQQTPGQGLQFLFEYFSETQRNKGNFPGRFSGRQFSNSRSEMNVSTLELGDSALYLCASSLTGGSEQFFGPGTRLTVL.